The clone carrying this T cell receptor beta chain occurred many times. All sequencing subjects had displayed CD8+CD57+ cell expansion on flow cytometry. The ends were cut back, 5 bases at V and 0 bases at J, with 12 bases in the middle. Per germline, CDR1 LGHNA and CDR2 YSLEER. The CDR3 contains 15 residues. The data stem from a study of CD8+CD57+ T cells in acquired aplastic anemia. Genomic DNA acted as the template from which TCR beta VDJ combination and CDR3 sequence profiling were carried out. TCRdb recomputed calls from the reads with MiXCR, one row per CDR3 protein. The table includes fewer than 250,000 distinct CDR3 sequences, approximately 45% detected once.

The rearrangement links TRBV4-3 to TRBJ2-3, with a weak D call TRBD2 (5 bases). The receptor was derived from a human donor with aplastic anemia. Material for sequencing was sorted CD4+, CD8+, or CD8+CD57+ T cells (not recorded which) from PBMCs. In DNA, the CDR3 is TGCGCCAGCAGCGTACGGCGGGCTAGCACAGATACGCAGTATTTT. Protein: CASSVRRASTDTQYF.